One sample yielded the 21 T cell receptor beta chains listed below, sequenced in a study of blood T cell repertoires in COVID-19. Data came from immunoSEQ multiplex PCR; TCRdb stores just in-frame clones and leaves some out. This sample has about 190,000 clones, with 78% found just once. What was sequenced was PBMCs or T cells enriched from blood (not recorded which). The receptor source for this set is a woman aged 50 to 65 who had recovered from COVID-19.

This clone was seen a handful of times. CDR3 region: CASSFFLQPQHF. In DNA, the CDR3 is TGTGCCAGCAGTTTCTTCTTACAGCCCCAGCATTTT. The chain joins TRBV28 to TRBJ1-5; unclear D gene. This CDR3 is built from 12 residues. Germline V gives CDR1 MDHEN, CDR2 SYDVKM. V was trimmed by 3 bases and J by 7 bases, leaving 7 bases between them.

The table lists this clone with a count of one. This chain links TRBV18 with TRBJ2-7; 7 nucleotides align to TRBD2. The junction had 4 bases not matched to a gene; V was cut back by 8 bases and J by 0 bases. The V gene's germline CDR1 is KGHSH and CDR2 LQKENI. The CDR3 consists of 13 residues. The CDR3 DNA is TGTGCCAGCCGAGCGGGAAGCTCCTACGAGCAGTACTTC. This codes for CASRAGSSYEQYF.

This chain connects TRBV15 to TRBJ1-1; 7 nucleotides agree with TRBD1. The V and J ends lost 2 bases and 2 bases, in that order; junction bases with no gene match: 5. This CDR3 spans 15 amino acids. Germline V gives CDR1 LNHNV, CDR2 YYDKDF (reference sequence). CDR3 DNA: TGTGCCACCAGCAGACCCGGGACAGAAAACACTGAAGCTTTCTTT. As protein: CATSRPGTENTEAFF.

This clone occurred once. The rearrangement links TRBV27 to TRBJ1-1; 7 bases are a match to TRBD1. V was pared by 2 bases and J by 8 bases, with 5 bases of the junction left unmatched. Germline-derived CDR1 and CDR2 are MNHEY and SMNVEV (reference sequence). The CDR3 is 13 amino acids. In DNA, the CDR3 is TGTGCCAGCAGTTTAAACAGGGGTGACGAAGCTTTCTTT. Translation: CASSLNRGDEAFF.

This clone occurred a few times. V usage is TRBV18 and J usage is TRBJ2-1; 7 nucleotides agree with TRBD2. The CDR3 totals 15 residues. V lost 3 bases to trimming and J lost 4 bases; unmatched junction nucleotides: 6. Germline values: CDR1 KGHSH, CDR2 LQKENI. Here the CDR3 DNA reads TGTGCCAGCTCACCCACGGGGGGATCTTACAATGAGCAGTTCTTC. Translated, it gives CASSPTGGSYNEQFF.

The V and J genes are TRBV2 and TRBJ2-7; 9 bases fit TRBD1. The CDR3 is made up of 16 amino acids. J lost 6 bases, V lost 8 bases, and 17 bases had no gene match. Germline V gene data show CDR1 as SNHLY and CDR2 as FYNNEI. The CDR3 sequence is CASDPSSGTGIREQYF. CDR3 nucleotides: TGTGCCAGCGATCCTTCCTCCGGGACAGGGATTCGCGAGCAGTACTTC.

The count of this clone is one. The rearrangement joins TRBV4-2 to TRBJ2-1; a weak D match, TRBD1 (6 bases). This CDR3 is 16 amino acids long. Between the trimmed V and J ends, which lost 6 bases and 6 bases, there was a span of 21 bases. CDR1 and CDR2 from the germline V gene are LGHNA and YNFKEQ. The CDR3 nucleotides are TGTGCCAGCAGTCCCAGGGGAGACATTCTACGCAATGAGCAGTTCTTC. Translating gives CASSPRGDILRNEQFF.

The chain links TRBV2 to TRBJ2-7; 11 positions agree with TRBD1. Germline-derived CDR1 and CDR2 are SNHLY and FYNNEI. The CDR3 totals 13 residues. Losses at the gene ends were 5 bases for V and 4 bases for J; bases not matched to a gene: 1. The CDR3: CASSWDRGYEQYF. As DNA, the CDR3 is TGTGCCAGCAGTTGGGACAGGGGGTACGAGCAGTACTTC.

This clone was seen only a few times. The chain is built from TRBV29-1 and TRBJ2-1; no reliable D call. Germline V gene lookup returns CDR1 SQVTM and CDR2 ANQGSEA. The V gene lost 6 bases and the J gene lost 5 bases, with 8 bases spanning the gap. The CDR3 consists of 11 residues. The CDR3 DNA reads as TGCAGCGTCCGACTGCACAATGAGCAGTTCTTC. Its protein product is CSVRLHNEQFF.

This chain joins TRBV10-3 and TRBJ2-7, with D possibly TRBD1 on 6 matching bases. Trimming took off 4 bases at V and 3 bases at J, with 10 bases between the two ends. CDR1 and CDR2 (germline): ENHRY, SYGVKD. There are 13 residues in the CDR3. The chain's CDR3 is CAISGQEHYEQYF. CDR3 nucleotide sequence: TGTGCCATCAGTGGACAGGAGCACTACGAGCAGTACTTC.

With regard to this clone: A junction boundary mismatches the germline segment, possibly from a read error. The genes are TRBV28 and TRBJ1-2, with a weak D call TRBD1 (6 bases). The CDR3 loop spans 15 amino acids. CDR1 is MDHEN and CDR2 is SYDVKM in the germline V gene. For the CDR3, the DNA is TGTGCCAGCACACGAGAAATAGGGGGTAACGATGGCTACACCTTC. Its protein product is CASTREIGGNDGYTF.

The genes are TRBV27 and TRBJ2-1; 7 nucleotides line up with TRBD2. Germline CDR1 reads MNHEY; CDR2 reads SMNVEV (reference sequence). The CDR3 is made up of 13 amino acids. V was clipped by 7 bases and J by 4 bases; unmatched bases: 4. The CDR3 spells CASMTGGYNEQFF. The CDR3 region has the DNA TGTGCCAGCATGACCGGGGGGTACAATGAGCAGTTCTTC.

This rearrangement joins TRBV6-1 to TRBJ2-1; a weak D match, TRBD2 (5 bases). Trimming stripped 0 bases from V and 7 bases from J, with 25 bases between. Germline CDR1 MNHNS, CDR2 SASEGT. The CDR3 runs to 19 residues. For the CDR3, the DNA is TGTGCCAGCAGTGAAGCAGGTGGGGATGCGGGTGGGAGTTTAAATGAGCAGTTCTTC. This encodes CASSEAGGDAGGSLNEQFF.

In the case of this clone: The germline gene is not matched at one end of the junction; a read error may be the cause. This chain connects TRBV19 to TRBJ2-1, with 8 bases aligning to TRBD2. Looked up from germline, CDR1 is LNHDA and CDR2 is SQIVND (reference sequence). This CDR3 region has 16 residues. The CDR3 spells CASRIAGLESYNEQFF. CDR3 in DNA: TGTGCCAGTAGGATAGCGGGATTGGAGTCCTACAATGAGCAGTTCTTC.

The chain joins TRBV14 to TRBJ2-7; D might be TRBD2 (6 bases). V lost 4 bases and J lost 0, with 13 bases in between. The germline V gene has CDR1 SGHDN and CDR2 FVKESK. The CDR3 contains 15 residues. The CDR3 nucleotides are TGTGCCAGCAGCCCCCAGCGCGGGAACTCCTACGAGCAGTACTTC. It codes for CASSPQRGNSYEQYF.

The chain recombines TRBV6-5 with TRBJ2-5; 14 bases agree with TRBD2. This CDR3 has 13 amino acids. Germline V gives CDR1 MNHEY, CDR2 SVGAGI. The ends lost 8 bases at V and 4 bases at J; junction bases unmatched: 0. Here the CDR3 DNA reads TGTGCCAGCGGGACTAGCGGGAGAGAGACCCAGTACTTC. Its protein is CASGTSGRETQYF.

CDR3 sequence: CASSISAGARLGTQYF. The CDR3 nucleotides are TGTGCCAGTAGTATATCTGCTGGAGCTCGATTAGGTACGCAGTATTTT. The J gene is TRBJ2-3, the V gene TRBV19; D uncertain. CDR3 length equals 16 residues. Looked up from germline, CDR1 is LNHDA and CDR2 is SQIVND (reference sequence). With 2 bases removed from V and 8 bases from J, the gap between germline ends came to 20 bases.

The chain carries TRBV4-1 and TRBJ2-2; D call uncertain. This CDR3 is 14 amino acids long. With 2 bases removed from V and 1 base from J, the gap between germline ends came to 5 bases. Germline CDR1 reads MGHRA; CDR2 reads YSYEKL. As DNA, the CDR3 is TGCGCCAGCAGCCAACCGTTGAACACCGGGGAGCTGTTTTTT. Amino acid sequence: CASSQPLNTGELFF.

The chain recombines TRBV3-1 (or the pseudogene TRBV3-2) with TRBJ1-5, with D unresolved. Germline CDR1 reads LGHDT; CDR2 reads YNNKEL (reference sequence). The CDR3 consists of 13 residues. Trimming pared 3 bases from V and 6 bases from J, leaving 9 bases between. The CDR3 is CASSQGPGQPQHF. CDR3 nucleotide sequence: TGTGCCAGCAGCCAGGGTCCGGGTCAGCCCCAGCATTTT.

This clone has a handful of counts. This chain uses TRBV4-2 with TRBJ1-4, with D tentatively TRBD1 (6 bases). Trimming took 1 base from V and 1 from J, leaving 16 bases between them. This CDR3 is built from 18 residues. Germline CDR1 and CDR2: LGHNA and YNFKEQ. As DNA, the CDR3 is TGTGCCAGCAGCCAAGCGGTGGGGGCTGGGGTAACTAATGAAAAACTGTTTTTT. Translating gives CASSQAVGAGVTNEKLFF.

This clone came up a few times. The chain couples TRBV9 to TRBJ2-1; D perhaps matches TRBD2 (6 bases). CDR1 is SGDLS, CDR2 YYNGEE, per germline. This CDR3 is 12 amino acids long. V lost 5 bases, J lost 4 bases, and 7 bases lay in between. The DNA for the CDR3 is TGTGCCAGCAGGGGACTGTACAATGAGCAGTTCTTC. This sequence encodes CASRGLYNEQFF.